The TCR beta chain under discussion was sequenced for a study of blood T cell repertoires in COVID-19. CDR3 size: 15 residues. CDR1 MRHNA and CDR2 SNTAGT come from the germline V gene. Trimming at V came to 3 bases and at J to 6 bases, leaving 4 bases not matched to a gene. Clones were sequenced by immunoSEQ multiplex PCR, and TCRdb holds only the in-frame ones, with some missing. The sample contains 250,000 to 300,000 clones, around 81% of which appear only once. Sample: peripheral blood. The TCR originated in a woman aged 55-75 years with active or convalescent COVID-19. The chain joins TRBV6-4 to TRBJ2-1, with 11 bases matching TRBD2. The CDR3 region has the DNA TGTGCCAGCAGTGAAATGGGGACTAGCGGCAATGAGCAGTTCTTC. This gives the protein CASSEMGTSGNEQFF.